Following are 10 T cell receptor beta chains from one sample sequenced in a study of blood T cells in healthy people across ages (dated by TCRdb to between 2014 and 2017). Library preparation employed 5' RACE. Sequencing relied on an Illumina HiSeq 2500. The second PCR ran for about 6 to 12 cycles and used a J-beta primer mix along with a sample-barcoded 5' primer. TCRdb trimmed the raw reads at Q25, called clones with MiXCR and kept productive beta chains. Rows with one shared CDR3 protein collapse into an entry with the most common genes and DNA. This sample holds over 600,000 distinct CDR3 sequences; roughly two fifths were observed only once. Of the sample, approximately 31% falls within the top ten clones. The sample comprised blood. These receptors were obtained from a man older than 75 in good health.

The V gene is TRBV6-2 or TRBV6-3, the J gene TRBJ1-5; 9 nucleotides match TRBD1. Germline loops: CDR1 MNHEY, CDR2 SVGEGT. Unmatched junction bases numbered 14, after V lost 2 bases and J lost 0 bases. The length of the CDR3 is 20 residues. The CDR3 region is CASSYARGQGPNYSNQPQHF. The CDR3 DNA sequence: TGTGCCAGCAGTTACGCTCGAGGACAGGGGCCAAACTATAGCAATCAGCCCCAGCATTTT.

This chain links TRBV25-1 with TRBJ1-5, with D maybe TRBD1 (5 bases). CDR1 and CDR2 (germline): MGHDK, SYGVNS. This CDR3 is 16 amino acids long. The V end was cut by 1 base, the J end by 3 bases, with 13 bases between. The DNA for the CDR3 is TGTGCCAGCAGTGAATCGGTGGCAGGGAACAATCAGCCCCAGCATTTT. It is translated as CASSESVAGNNQPQHF.

The chain joins TRBV6-1 to TRBJ2-2, with TRBD2 matching over 8 bases. This CDR3 is 17 amino acids long. The V gene's germline CDR1 is MNHNS and CDR2 SASEGT. Trimming removed 3 bases from V and 5 bases from J; junction bases left unmatched: 11. CDR3 protein: CASSDKQAGVGTGELFF. CDR3 in DNA: TGTGCCAGCAGTGACAAACAAGCGGGAGTCGGGACCGGGGAGCTGTTTTTT.

This clonotype was detected many times. The chain recombines TRBV5-6 with TRBJ2-4, with TRBD2 matching over 7 bases. CDR3 length: 15 residues. The V gene end was trimmed by 4 bases and the J gene end by 7 bases; junction bases not matched to a gene: 11. In germline, CDR1 is SGHDT, CDR2 YYEEEE. The CDR3 DNA follows: TGTGCCAGCAGCCCCCCGGGGCGGCGGGGGAACATTCAGTACTTC. It yields the protein CASSPPGRRGNIQYF.

V and J are TRBV10-3 and TRBJ2-1; TRBD2 matches at 14 bases. Germline CDR1 reads ENHRY; CDR2 reads SYGVKD. With 6 bases clipped from V and 8 bases from J, the junction kept 6 bases outside the gene matches. CDR3 length: 15 amino acids. Here the CDR3 DNA reads TGTGCCATCAGAGGGACTAGCGGGAGTTTATATGAGCAGTTCTTC. Translating gives CAIRGTSGSLYEQFF.

There are many counts of this clonotype. The gene calls are TRBV29-1 and TRBJ1-2; D gene ambiguous. The CDR3 length is 11 residues. Germline loops: CDR1 SQVTM, CDR2 ANQGSEA. Trimming removed 2 bases at V and 4 bases at J, with 5 bases between. CDR3 sequence (DNA): TGCAGCGTTGAAATTGGCTATGGCTACACCTTC. Its protein product is CSVEIGYGYTF. Looking up the rest from reference TRBV29-1 and TRBJ1-2 gives the full variable domain: SAVISQKPSRDICQRGTSLTIQCQVDSQVTMMFWYRQQPGQSLTLIATANQGSEATYESGFVIDKFPISRPNLTFSTLTVSNMSPEDSSIYLCSVEIGYGYTFGSGTRLTVV.

A word on this clonotype: It may be a read error: a sequence one base away is much more abundant. J is TRBJ2-3 and V is TRBV5-5; 8 bases map to TRBD1. This CDR3 contains 14 residues. The junction had 9 bases not matched to a gene; V was cut back by 7 bases and J by 5 bases. Germline V lookup: CDR1 SGHKS, CDR2 YYEKEE (reference sequence). CDR3 bases: TGTGCCAGCCGCCGACAGGGGCAAGAAGATACGCAGTATTTT. It specifies CASRRQGQEDTQYF.

On this clonotype: This may be a read error: a much more frequent sequence differs by one nucleotide. The chain has TRBV3-1 and TRBJ2-3; D tentatively fits TRBD1 or TRBD2 (6 bases each). The CDR3 runs 17 residues. V was trimmed by 0 bases and J by 2 bases, leaving 15 bases between them. CDR1 is LGHDT, CDR2 YNNKEL, per germline (reference sequence). CDR3 DNA sequence: TGTGCCAGCAGCCAAGATCTCGGGGGCGTTGACACAGATACGCAGTATTTT. The encoded protein is CASSQDLGGVDTDTQYF.

V and J are TRBV4-3 and TRBJ2-7, with a weak D call TRBD1 (6 bases). CDR1 is LGHNA and CDR2 is YSLEER in the germline V gene. Trimming took 0 bases from V and 3 from J, leaving 12 bases between them. The length of the CDR3 is 15 residues. CDR3 sequence (DNA): TGCGCCAGCAGCCAAGATCTTACAGGGTTCTACGAGCAGTACTTC. As protein: CASSQDLTGFYEQYF.

The rearrangement joins TRBV4-3 to TRBJ1-1; TRBD1 agrees at 9 bases. There are 15 residues in the CDR3. CDR1 and CDR2 from the germline V gene are LGHNA and YSLEER. V was clipped by 0 bases and J by 4 bases; unmatched bases: 3. CDR3 region: CASSQEGTGPTEAFF. The CDR3, as DNA: TGCGCCAGCAGCCAAGAGGGGACAGGGCCCACTGAAGCTTTCTTT.